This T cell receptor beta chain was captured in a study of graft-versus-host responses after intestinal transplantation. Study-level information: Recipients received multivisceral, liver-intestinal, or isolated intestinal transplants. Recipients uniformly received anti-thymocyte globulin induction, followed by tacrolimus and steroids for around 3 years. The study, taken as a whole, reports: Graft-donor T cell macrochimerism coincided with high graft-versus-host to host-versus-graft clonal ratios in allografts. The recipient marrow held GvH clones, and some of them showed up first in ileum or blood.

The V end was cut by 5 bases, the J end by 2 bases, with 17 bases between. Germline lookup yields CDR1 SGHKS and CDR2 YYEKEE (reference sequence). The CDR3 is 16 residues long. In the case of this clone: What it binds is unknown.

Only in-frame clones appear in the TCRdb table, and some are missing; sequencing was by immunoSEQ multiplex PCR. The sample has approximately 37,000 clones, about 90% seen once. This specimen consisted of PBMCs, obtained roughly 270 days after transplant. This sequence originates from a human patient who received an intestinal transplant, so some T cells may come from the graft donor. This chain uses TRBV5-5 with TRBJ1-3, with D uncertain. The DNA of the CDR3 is TGTGCCAGCAGTCATGGCGTCGGGGTAGCTGGAAACACCATATATTTT. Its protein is CASSHGVGVAGNTIYF.